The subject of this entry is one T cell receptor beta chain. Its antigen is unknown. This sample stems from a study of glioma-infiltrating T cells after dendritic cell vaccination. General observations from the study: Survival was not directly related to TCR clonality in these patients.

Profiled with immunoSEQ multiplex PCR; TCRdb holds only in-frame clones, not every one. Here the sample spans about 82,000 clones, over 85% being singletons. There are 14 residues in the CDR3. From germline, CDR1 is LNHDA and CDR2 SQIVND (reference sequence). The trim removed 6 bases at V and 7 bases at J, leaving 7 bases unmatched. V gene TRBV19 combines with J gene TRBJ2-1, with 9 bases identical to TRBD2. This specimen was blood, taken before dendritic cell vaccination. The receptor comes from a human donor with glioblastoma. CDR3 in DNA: TGTGCCAGTAGAAGACTAGCGGAGGGGAATGAGCAGTTCTTC. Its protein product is CASRRLAEGNEQFF. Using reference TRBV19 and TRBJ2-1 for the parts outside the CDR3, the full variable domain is DGGITQSPKYLFRKEGQNVTLSCEQNLNHDAMYWYRQDPGQGLRLIYYSQIVNDFQKGDIAEGYSVSREKKESFPLTVTSAQKNPTAFYLCASRRLAEGNEQFFGPGTRLTVL.